A selection of T cell receptor beta chains follows, all from one sample in a study of T cell changes during pregnancy in multiple sclerosis. The repertoire was sequenced with immunoSEQ multiplex PCR; TCRdb's copy has only in-frame clones and lacks some. The sample lists around 43,000 clones; just under 95% were seen once. Material: CD8+ T cells from peripheral blood mononuclear cells, obtained after pregnancy. The receptors shown here come from a female donor with multiple sclerosis, enrolled in a pregnancy study. The CDR3 runs from the conserved cysteine through the conserved F or W. The D gene is left open where the match is weak. Some rows mark clone size as missing; the rest say once, few, many or name a class of expanded clone.

d_call	clone_size	v_call	j_call	cdr3_aa	cdr3_nt
TRBD1	NA	TRBV27	TRBJ1-1	CASKDRVRTEAFF	TGTGCCAGCAAAGACAGGGTAAGAACTGAAGCTTTCTTT
NA	NA	TRBV2	TRBJ1-2	CAILYGAGRVTNYGYTF	TGTGCCATCCTCTACGGCGCTGGGCGGGTGACTAACTATGGCTACACCTTC
TRBD1	NA	TRBV4-3	TRBJ1-2	CASSPGQGALGYGYTF	TGCGCCAGCAGCCCGGGACAGGGGGCGCTGGGCTATGGCTACACCTTC
NA	NA	TRBV6-1	TRBJ2-7	CASSTETGPYEQYF	TGTGCCAGCAGTACAGAGACAGGACCCTACGAGCAGTACTTC
TRBD1	NA	TRBV10-2	TRBJ1-5	CASRDRGSQYSNQPQHF	TGCGCCAGCAGGGACAGGGGGTCCCAGTATAGCAATCAGCCCCAGCATTTT
TRBD1	NA	TRBV6-5	TRBJ1-2	CASSYSTGGFHGYTF	TGTGCCAGCAGTTACTCGACAGGGGGCTTTCATGGCTACACCTTC
NA	NA	TRBV5-5	TRBJ2-7	CASSSSLFYEQYF	TGTGCCAGCAGCTCATCACTTTTTTACGAGCAGTACTTC
TRBD1	NA	TRBV19	TRBJ1-2	CATRGQGQNYGYTF	TGTGCCACTAGGGGACAGGGCCAAAACTATGGCTACACCTTC
NA	NA	TRBV25-1	TRBJ2-5	CASSGQNGLETQYF	TGTGCCAGCAGTGGACAGAACGGGTTAGAGACCCAGTACTTC
NA	NA	TRBV15	TRBJ1-4	CATSTQREDINEKLFF	TGTGCCACCAGCACTCAGCGGGAGGATATTAATGAAAAACTGTTTTTT
TRBD2	once	TRBV19	TRBJ2-3	CASSILAGDVDTQYF	TGTGCCAGTAGTATACTAGCGGGGGACGTGGATACGCAGTATTTT
NA	NA	TRBV29-1	TRBJ2-5	CSVETANQETQYF	TGCAGCGTTGAAACAGCAAATCAAGAGACCCAGTACTTC
NA	NA	TRBV27	TRBJ2-3	CASSFVSTDTQYF	TGTGCCAGCAGTTTCGTAAGCACAGATACGCAGTATTTT
TRBD2	NA	TRBV19	TRBJ2-1	CASSRGSGGYNEQFF	TGTGCCAGTAGTAGGGGTAGCGGGGGGTACAATGAGCAGTTCTTC
TRBD2	NA	TRBV7-8	TRBJ2-1	CASSSPSGLYNEQFF	TGTGCCAGCAGCTCCCCTAGCGGCCTCTACAATGAGCAGTTCTTC
NA	NA	TRBV19	TRBJ1-1	CASSWAVESTTEAFF	TGTGCCAGTAGTTGGGCCGTGGAAAGTACCACTGAAGCTTTCTTT
TRBD1	NA	TRBV7-8	TRBJ2-7	CASSWSTGTGYPYEQYF	TGTGCCAGCAGCTGGTCTACCGGGACAGGGTACCCCTACGAGCAGTACTTC
NA	once	TRBV4-3	TRBJ2-3	CASSLTLDRTDTQYF	TGCGCCAGCAGCCTCACTCTAGACAGGACAGATACGCAGTATTTT
NA	NA	TRBV27	TRBJ1-4	CASSRGAGLKRNEKLFF	TGTGCCAGCAGTCGGGGGGCAGGGCTTAAGCGCAATGAAAAACTGTTTTTT
NA	NA	TRBV2	TRBJ2-6	CASSAIGVPGANVLTF	TGTGCCAGCAGTGCCATTGGAGTTCCTGGGGCCAACGTCCTGACTTTC
NA	NA	TRBV7-6	TRBJ2-7	CASSSQGTSYEQYF	TGTGCCAGCAGCTCACAGGGGACTAGCTACGAGCAGTACTTC
TRBD2	once	TRBV2	TRBJ2-7	CAGLAGGSYEQYF	TGTGCCGGTCTAGCGGGAGGCTCCTACGAGCAGTACTTC
NA	once	TRBV9	TRBJ2-2	CASSPAGGTGELFF	TGTGCCAGCAGCCCCGCCGGCGGCACCGGGGAGCTGTTTTTT
NA	NA	TRBV29-1	TRBJ2-7	CSVELGRSYEQYF	TGCAGCGTTGAACTAGGGAGGTCCTACGAGCAGTACTTC
NA	NA	TRBV11-1	TRBJ2-1	CASSYDSLNEQFF	TGTGCCAGCAGCTATGACAGCCTCAATGAGCAGTTCTTC
TRBD1	NA	TRBV2	TRBJ1-4	CASSGTGNSPTNEKLFF	TGTGCCAGCAGTGGGACAGGGAACTCCCCAACTAATGAAAAACTGTTTTTT
NA	NA	TRBV29-1	TRBJ1-2	CSVLGTPHTYGYTF	TGCAGCGTCCTCGGGACTCCGCATACCTATGGCTACACCTTC
NA	NA	TRBV9	TRBJ2-7	CASSPRRRDSPREQYF	TGTGCCAGCAGCCCTAGGCGCCGGGACTCCCCCCGGGAGCAGTACTTC
TRBD1	NA	TRBV7-3	TRBJ2-5	CASSPAGTGLETQYF	TGTGCCAGCAGCCCCGCTGGGACAGGGCTAGAGACCCAGTACTTC
TRBD1	NA	TRBV18	TRBJ2-1	CASSPPDRGWNEQFF	TGTGCCAGCTCACCACCGGACAGGGGTTGGAATGAGCAGTTCTTC
NA	once	TRBV6-5	TRBJ2-3	CASSSDWGRTDTQYF	TGTGCCAGCAGTTCCGATTGGGGCAGGACAGATACGCAGTATTTT
NA	NA	TRBV4-2	TRBJ1-3	CASSQLTGTTLSGNTIYF	TGTGCCAGCAGCCAACTGACAGGAACCACTCTCTCTGGAAACACCATATATTTT
TRBD1	NA	TRBV9	TRBJ1-4	CASSTGNRGSREKLFF	TGTGCCAGCAGCACAGGAAACAGGGGATCGAGGGAAAAACTGTTTTTT
TRBD2	NA	TRBV7-3	TRBJ2-1	CASSPTLGLAGAPGGNEQFF	TGTGCCAGCAGCCCTACCTTGGGACTAGCGGGAGCCCCGGGGGGCAATGAGCAGTTCTTC
NA	NA	TRBV4-1	TRBJ1-4	CASSQVGVEWGNEKLFF	TGCGCCAGCAGCCAAGTGGGAGTAGAGTGGGGTAATGAAAAACTGTTTTTT
TRBD2	NA	TRBV5-4	TRBJ2-1	CASSLTSGGTNNEQFF	TGTGCCAGCAGCTTAACTAGCGGGGGGACTAACAATGAGCAGTTCTTC
NA	NA	TRBV7-9	TRBJ2-1	CASSTSRVLAGNEQFF	TGTGCCAGCAGCACCTCCAGGGTCCTGGCGGGGAATGAGCAGTTCTTC
NA	NA	TRBV5-5	TRBJ2-5	CASSLVYQETQYF	TGTGCCAGCAGCTTGGTATACCAAGAGACCCAGTACTTC
NA	NA	TRBV7-2	TRBJ2-3	CASSLVGTSTDTQYF	TGTGCCAGCAGCTTAGTAGGGACTAGCACAGATACGCAGTATTTT
NA	NA	TRBV7-9	TRBJ2-5	CASSLVGELQETQYF	TGTGCCAGCAGCTTAGTCGGGGAGCTCCAAGAGACCCAGTACTTC
NA	NA	TRBV27	TRBJ1-2	CASSLSESYGYTF	TGTGCCAGCAGTTTATCGGAGAGCTATGGCTACACCTTC
NA	NA	TRBV29-1	TRBJ1-1	CSVAGENREIRHTEAFF	TGCAGCGTTGCGGGCGAAAACAGGGAGATCAGGCACACTGAAGCTTTCTTT
NA	NA	TRBV4-1	TRBJ2-1	CASSQDGGGSSDEQFF	TGCGCCAGCAGCCAGGATGGGGGCGGGAGTAGCGATGAGCAGTTCTTC
NA	NA	TRBV19	TRBJ2-3	CASSNSGGTDTQYF	TGTGCCAGTAGTAATTCAGGGGGCACAGATACGCAGTATTTT
TRBD2	NA	TRBV9	TRBJ2-3	CASSVVAGERDTQYF	TGTGCCAGCAGCGTAGTAGCGGGAGAGAGAGATACGCAGTATTTT
NA	NA	TRBV19	TRBJ2-1	CASRIPLLGPIYNEQFF	TGTGCCAGTAGGATTCCCCTACTAGGTCCTATCTACAATGAGCAGTTCTTC
TRBD2	NA	TRBV7-9	TRBJ2-2	CASSSTPGLAYTGELFF	TGTGCCAGCAGCTCTACCCCGGGACTAGCTTACACCGGGGAGCTGTTTTTT
NA	NA	TRBV20-1	TRBJ2-7	CSARLTYEQYF	TGCAGTGCTAGATTAACCTACGAGCAGTACTTC
NA	once	TRBV5-4	TRBJ1-2	CASSLRSGTTYGYTF	TGTGCCAGCAGCTTACGCTCCGGGACAACGTATGGCTACACCTTC
NA	once	TRBV5-1	TRBJ2-1	CASSYEPTSYNEQFF	TGCGCCAGCAGCTATGAACCTACGTCCTACAATGAGCAGTTCTTC
NA	NA	TRBV7-9	TRBJ2-3	CASSLGVGEEDTQYF	TGTGCCAGCAGCTTAGGGGTTGGCGAGGAAGATACGCAGTATTTT
TRBD1	NA	TRBV29-1	TRBJ2-2	CSVDRGHSGELFF	TGCAGCGTTGACAGGGGGCATAGCGGGGAGCTGTTTTTT
NA	NA	TRBV9	TRBJ1-1	CASSPGGEAFF	TGTGCCAGCAGCCCGGGGGGTGAAGCTTTCTTT
TRBD2	NA	TRBV27	TRBJ2-1	CASSSFSHSGLAGTYSYNEQFF	TGTGCCAGCAGTTCGTTTAGCCACTCGGGACTAGCGGGGACCTACTCCTACAATGAGCAGTTCTTC
TRBD1	NA	TRBV29-1	TRBJ1-4	CSVEGQGATNEKLFF	TGCAGCGTTGAGGGACAGGGTGCAACTAATGAAAAACTGTTTTTT
NA	NA	TRBV7-9	TRBJ2-2	CASSLVVSGDTGELFF	TGTGCCAGCAGCTTAGTTGTGAGCGGAGACACCGGGGAGCTGTTTTTT
NA	NA	TRBV6-1	TRBJ2-7	CASSESLSYEQYF	TGTGCCAGCAGTGAATCCCTTTCCTACGAGCAGTACTTC
NA	NA	TRBV27	TRBJ2-7	CASSSTGISYEQYF	TGTGCCAGCAGTTCCACAGGGATCTCCTACGAGCAGTACTTC
NA	NA	TRBV28	TRBJ1-5	CASNGVEISNQPQHF	TGTGCCAGCAACGGGGTGGAGATTAGCAATCAGCCCCAGCATTTT